This TCR beta chain stems from a study of blood T cell repertoires in COVID-19. Profiled with immunoSEQ multiplex PCR; TCRdb holds only in-frame clones, not every one. The top ten clones hold 0.9% to 1.5% of a sample with about 86,000 clones, more than 85% of them seen once. V dropped 3 bases and J dropped 2 bases, with 11 bases sitting between them. The CDR3 covers 15 residues. Germline lookup yields CDR1 SGHAT and CDR2 FQDESV (reference sequence). In terms of age and location, participants ranged from roughly 18 to 95 years and lived in about 25 US areas. Material for sequencing was PBMCs or T cells enriched from blood (not recorded which). The rearrangement joins TRBV11-1 to TRBJ1-3; no reliable D call. This clonotype was obtained from a woman aged 45-60 years with acute COVID-19. CDR3 DNA: TGTGCCAGCAGCTTGTGGGCGACGACTGGAAACACCATATATTTT. It specifies CASSLWATTGNTIYF.